The 30 T cell receptor beta chains presented below share a single source sample, sequenced in a study of T cells expressing NK-cell markers. TCRdb re-called the 5' RACE reads and catalogs CDR3 proteins one per entry, DNA excluded. The sample spans 440,000 or so distinct CDR3 sequences; the ten largest clones claim 7.3%. The sample taken for sequencing was blood T cells: a sorted CD56 or NKG2C T cell subset, CD4+ or CD8+ T cells, or bulk PBMC T cells (not recorded which). These receptors were obtained from a woman between 18 and 70 years old in good health.

The chain links TRBV29-1 to TRBJ1-3. This CDR3 contains 12 residues. From germline, CDR1 is SQVTM and CDR2 ANQGSEA. CDR3 region: CSVGNSGNTIYF. Combining the CDR3 with reference TRBV29-1 and TRBJ1-3 gives the whole variable domain SAVISQKPSRDICQRGTSLTIQCQVDSQVTMMFWYRQQPGQSLTLIATANQGSEATYESGFVIDKFPISRPNLTFSTLTVSNMSPEDSSIYLCSVGNSGNTIYFGEGSWLTVV.

V gene TRBV10-3 combines with J gene TRBJ2-7; the TCRdb D gene call, TRBD1, has no DNA to confirm it. Looked up from germline, CDR1 is ENHRY and CDR2 is SYGVKD. This CDR3 region has 14 residues. CDR3 residues: CAISGLAALYEQYF.

This chain connects TRBV9 to TRBJ2-1. This CDR3 is built from 15 residues. Germline loops: CDR1 SGDLS, CDR2 YYNGEE. This CDR3 reads CASSPNGQSYNEQFF.

The chain links TRBV6-1 to TRBJ2-7. The CDR3 has 15 residues. In germline, CDR1 is MNHNS, CDR2 SASEGT. The CDR3: CASVVSQISSYEQYF.

The genes are TRBV7-8 and TRBJ1-4; TCRdb gives TRBD1 as the D gene, but with no DNA this cannot be confirmed. Germline V lookup: CDR1 SGHVS, CDR2 FQNEAQ. CDR3 length equals 16 residues. The CDR3 spells CASSSRYNRANEKLFF.

This sequence joins TRBV3-1 and TRBJ2-4; the TRBD1 assignment by TCRdb is unverifiable without DNA. The CDR3 extends over 16 amino acids. Germline CDR1 reads LGHDT; CDR2 reads YNNKEL (reference sequence). The CDR3 is CASSQPGRLAKNIQYF.

This sequence joins TRBV4-3 and TRBJ2-2; TCRdb proposes TRBD1, but this gene call is untestable without DNA. Germline V CDR1 and CDR2: LGHNA, YSLEER. CDR3 length: 15 residues. CDR3 region: CASSQDRENTGELFF.

The CDR3 here is CASSLNLAFGPTYEQYF. The chain links TRBV5-8 to TRBJ2-7; TCRdb picks TRBD2, but there is no DNA to check that call. In germline, CDR1 is SGHTS, CDR2 YDEGEE. The CDR3 contains 17 residues. Supplemented by reference TRBV5-8 and TRBJ2-7, the full variable domain reads EAGVTQSPTHLIKTRGQQATLRCSPISGHTSVYWYQQALGLGLQFLLWYDEGEERNRGNFPPRFSGRQFPNYSSELNVNALELEDSALYLCASSLNLAFGPTYEQYFGPGTRLTVT.

The J gene is TRBJ1-1, the V gene TRBV30. Germline assignment: CDR1 GTSNPN and CDR2 SVGIG (reference sequence). This CDR3 comprises 11 residues. The CDR3 sequence: CAWSDAFEAFF. The full variable domain, its missing parts supplied by reference TRBV30 and TRBJ1-1, is SQTIHQWPATLVQPVGSPLSLECTVEGTSNPNLYWYRQAAGRGLQLLFYSVGIGQISSEVPQNLSASRPQDRQFILSSKKLLLSDSGFYLCAWSDAFEAFFGQGTRLTVV.

The chain recombines TRBV4-2 with TRBJ1-1; TCRdb reports TRBD1, a call that lacks DNA to check it against. The CDR3 has 15 residues. The germline V gene has CDR1 LGHNA and CDR2 YNFKEQ. CDR3 sequence: CASSQVTGGGTEAFF.

J is TRBJ1-2 and V is TRBV12-3 or TRBV12-4. The CDR3 spans 14 residues. CDR3: CASSLGFKDYGYTF.

J is TRBJ2-1 and V is TRBV25-1; TCRdb calls TRBD1, which cannot be checked without DNA. The CDR3 has 12 residues. Germline lookup yields CDR1 MGHDK and CDR2 SYGVNS. The CDR3 loop is CASSIGTNEQFF.

The J gene is TRBJ2-7, the V gene TRBV7-2. Germline CDR1 reads SGHTA; CDR2 reads FQGNSA. This CDR3 spans 14 amino acids. CDR3 sequence reads: CASSPMGSSYEQYF. Together with reference TRBV7-2 and TRBJ2-7, the CDR3 gives the full variable domain: GAGVSQSPSNKVTEKGKDVELRCDPISGHTALYWYRQSLGQGLEFLIYFQGNSAPDKSGLPSDRFSAERTGGSVSTLTIQRTQQEDSAVYLCASSPMGSSYEQYFGPGTRLTVT.

The chain joins TRBV29-1 to TRBJ1-2. Germline lookup yields CDR1 SQVTM and CDR2 ANQGSEA. The CDR3 length is 13 residues. This chain's CDR3 is CSVGTRSNYGYTF.

Here the CDR3 reads CASSTPDRVDQETQYF. This chain connects TRBV5-4 to TRBJ2-5; there is no DNA to check the TCRdb D call of TRBD1. This CDR3 is built from 16 residues. CDR1 SGHNT and CDR2 YYREEE come from the germline V gene (reference sequence).

This sequence joins TRBV28 and TRBJ2-7; TCRdb calls TRBD1, which cannot be checked without DNA. The germline V gene has CDR1 MDHEN and CDR2 SYDVKM. The length of the CDR3 is 15 residues. CDR3 loop: CASSFFRVASYEQYF.

This chain links TRBV7-2 with TRBJ1-4. CDR3 length: 15 amino acids. From germline, CDR1 is SGHTA and CDR2 FQGNSA. The CDR3 sequence is CASSPLPGFNEKLFF. Full variable domain (rest looked up from reference TRBV7-2 and TRBJ1-4): GAGVSQSPSNKVTEKGKDVELRCDPISGHTALYWYRQSLGQGLEFLIYFQGNSAPDKSGLPSDRFSAERTGGSVSTLTIQRTQQEDSAVYLCASSPLPGFNEKLFFGSGTQLSVL.

The CDR3 reads CASEGGANRGTQYF. The rearrangement uses TRBV12-5 and TRBJ2-5; the D call from TCRdb, TRBD1, cannot be confirmed without DNA. The CDR3 consists of 14 residues. The germline V gene has CDR1 LGHNT and CDR2 FRNRAP.

V gene TRBV5-1 combines with J gene TRBJ1-1; TCRdb names TRBD1, which stays unverified in the absence of DNA. CDR1 is SGHRS, CDR2 YFSETQ, per germline. This CDR3 spans 14 amino acids. This CDR3 is CASRPTTGNTEAFF. The full variable domain, rest sourced from reference TRBV5-1 and TRBJ1-1, is KAGVTQTPRYLIKTRGQQVTLSCSPISGHRSVSWYQQTPGQGLQFLFEYFSETQRNKGNFPGRFSGRQFSNSRSEMNVSTLELGDSALYLCASRPTTGNTEAFFGQGTRLTVV.

This chain uses TRBV6-2 or TRBV6-3 with TRBJ2-1; TCRdb's assignment of TRBD2 cannot be checked, as there is no DNA. From germline, CDR1 is MNHEY and CDR2 SVGEGT. The CDR3 runs to 15 residues. The CDR3 spells CASSFSGGGYNEQFF.

The chain carries TRBV30 and TRBJ1-3. Germline V gene data show CDR1 as GTSNPN and CDR2 as SVGIG (reference sequence). The CDR3 loop spans 14 amino acids. The CDR3 region is CAWTLGSSGNTIYF. Full variable domain (outside the CDR3, taken from reference TRBV30 and TRBJ1-3): SQTIHQWPATLVQPVGSPLSLECTVEGTSNPNLYWYRQAAGRGLQLLFYSVGIGQISSEVPQNLSASRPQDRQFILSSKKLLLSDSGFYLCAWTLGSSGNTIYFGEGSWLTVV.

V and J are TRBV20-1 and TRBJ2-3; TCRdb reports TRBD2, a call that lacks DNA to check it against. CDR1 DFQATT and CDR2 SNEGSKA come from the germline V gene (reference sequence). The CDR3 is made up of 15 amino acids. CDR3 sequence reads: CSARDRREGTDTQYF.

V gene TRBV18 combines with J gene TRBJ2-1; TCRdb proposes TRBD1, but this gene call is untestable without DNA. CDR3 length: 14 amino acids. CDR1 is KGHSH and CDR2 is LQKENI in the germline V gene. The CDR3 loop reads CASSGDRAYNEQFF. Combining the CDR3 with reference TRBV18 and TRBJ2-1 gives the whole variable domain NAGVMQNPRHLVRRRGQEARLRCSPMKGHSHVYWYRQLPEEGLKFMVYLQKENIIDESGMPKERFSAEFPKEGPSILRIQQVVRGDSAAYFCASSGDRAYNEQFFGPGTRLTVL.

The chain uses TRBV2 and TRBJ1-3; TCRdb designates TRBD1, a call that cannot be tested without DNA. This CDR3 has 15 residues. CDR1 and CDR2 from the germline V gene are SNHLY and FYNNEI. The CDR3: CASSAGTSSGNTIYF.

The V and J genes are TRBV20-1 and TRBJ1-2. Germline V gene data show CDR1 as DFQATT and CDR2 as SNEGSKA (reference sequence). The CDR3 runs 15 residues. CDR3 sequence reads: CSARDKDKPNYGYTF.

J is TRBJ2-2 and V is TRBV20-1; TCRdb selects TRBD1, and the lack of DNA leaves this call unchecked. The CDR3 loop spans 15 amino acids. CDR1 is DFQATT and CDR2 is SNEGSKA in the germline V gene (reference sequence). CDR3 sequence reads: CSARDPSRRTGELFF.

V usage is TRBV29-1 and J usage is TRBJ2-3. This CDR3 has 12 residues. CDR1 is SQVTM and CDR2 is ANQGSEA in the germline V gene. The CDR3 reads CSVTPGPDTQYF.

This chain links TRBV4-3 with TRBJ2-2; with no DNA, the TCRdb D assignment of TRBD2 cannot be verified. CDR1 is LGHNA and CDR2 is YSLEER in the germline V gene. The CDR3 totals 18 residues. The CDR3 reads CASSQDRGGLGLTGELFF.

The chain uses TRBV6-2 or TRBV6-3 and TRBJ1-2; TCRdb selects TRBD1, and the lack of DNA leaves this call unchecked. Looked up from germline, CDR1 is MNHEY and CDR2 is SVGEGT. The CDR3 totals 13 residues. The CDR3 is CASRSTGLYGYTF.

The chain recombines TRBV4-2 with TRBJ1-5; TCRdb names TRBD1, which stays unverified in the absence of DNA. The CDR3 has 15 residues. The V gene's germline CDR1 is LGHNA and CDR2 YNFKEQ. CDR3 in amino acids: CASSDRAYSNQPQHF.